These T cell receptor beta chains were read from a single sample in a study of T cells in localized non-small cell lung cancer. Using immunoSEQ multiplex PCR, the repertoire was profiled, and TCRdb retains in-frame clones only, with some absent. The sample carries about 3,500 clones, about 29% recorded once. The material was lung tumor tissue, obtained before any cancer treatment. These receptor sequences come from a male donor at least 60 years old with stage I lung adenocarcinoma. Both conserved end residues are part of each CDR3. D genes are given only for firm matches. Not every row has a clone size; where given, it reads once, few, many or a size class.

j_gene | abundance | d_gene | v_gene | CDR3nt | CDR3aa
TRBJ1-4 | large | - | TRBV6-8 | TGTGCCAGCAACCTCCCGCTCGAAAAACTGTTTTTT | CASNLPLEKLFF
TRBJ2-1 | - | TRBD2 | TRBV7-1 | TGTGCCAGCCGACCTGGGGTAGCGGGGGGCAATGAGCAGTTCTTC | CASRPGVAGGNEQFF
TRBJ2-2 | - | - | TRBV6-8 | TGTGCCAGCAGCCCTGCGGGGGCGGGCACCGGGGAGCTGTTTTTT | CASSPAGAGTGELFF
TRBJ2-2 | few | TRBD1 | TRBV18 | TGTGCCAGCTCACTGGGACAGCCGCCCTTTAACGGGGAGCTGTTTTTT | CASSLGQPPFNGELFF
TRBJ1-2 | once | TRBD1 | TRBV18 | TGTGCCAGCTCACCGACAGGGGACTATGGCTACACCTTC | CASSPTGDYGYTF
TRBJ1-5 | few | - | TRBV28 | TGTGCCAGCAGTTTATTTGACAGCGGCAATCAGCCCCAGCATTTT | CASSLFDSGNQPQHF
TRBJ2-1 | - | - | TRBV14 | TGTGCCAGCAGCCCCATCCCGACTACGAACAATGAGCAGTTCTTC | CASSPIPTTNNEQFF
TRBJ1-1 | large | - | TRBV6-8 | TGTGCCAGCAGTTACTCGCAGCTGGGGCTAAAGAACACTGAAGCTTTCTTT | CASSYSQLGLKNTEAFF
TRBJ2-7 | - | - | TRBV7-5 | TGTGCCAGCAGCCTAAATTCTGCTAGCGCCGCCTACGAGCAGTACTTC | CASSLNSASAAYEQYF
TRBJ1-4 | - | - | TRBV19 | TGTGCCAGTAGTATAGATCTTGGGACCGAGGAAAAACTGTTTTTT | CASSIDLGTEEKLFF
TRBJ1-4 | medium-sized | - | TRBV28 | TGTGCCAGCTGGCCTGGGGGACGGATTGAAAAACTGTTTTTT | CASWPGGRIEKLFF
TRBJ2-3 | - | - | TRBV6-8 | TGTGCCAGCAGCCCGAGACTTGGGGGAGATACGCAGTATTTT | CASSPRLGGDTQYF
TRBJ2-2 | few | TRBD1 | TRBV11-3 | TGTGCCAGCAGCTTATGGGACAGGGGGAACGGGGAGCTGTTTTTT | CASSLWDRGNGELFF
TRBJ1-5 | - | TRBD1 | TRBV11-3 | TGTGCCAGCAGTTGGGGACAGAATAGCAATCAGCCCCAGCATTTT | CASSWGQNSNQPQHF
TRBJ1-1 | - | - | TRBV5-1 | TGCGCCAGCAGCAGGCAGGGTGGGAACACTGAAGCTTTCTTT | CASSRQGGNTEAFF
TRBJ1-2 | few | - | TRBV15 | TGTGCCACCAGCAGAGATCGGGCAGGGGTTAGCGGCTACACCTTC | CATSRDRAGVSGYTF
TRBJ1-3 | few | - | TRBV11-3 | TGTGCCAGCAGCCCGGGGGTTACGGGAAACACCATATATTTT | CASSPGVTGNTIYF
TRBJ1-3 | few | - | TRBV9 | TGTGCCAGCAGCGTAGGGAGCTCTGGAAACACCATATATTTT | CASSVGSSGNTIYF
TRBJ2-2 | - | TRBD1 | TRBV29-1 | TGCAGCGCTTACAGGGGCCTTTCCCGATATACCGGGGAGCTGTTTTTT | CSAYRGLSRYTGELFF